The 18 T cell receptor beta chains below all came from one sample that was sequenced in a study of shared clonotypes between healthy human individuals. CD45RO-negative CD8 cells positively selected for CCR7 made up the naive population, which excluded terminally differentiated effector memory CD45RA+ cells. Data came from immunoSEQ multiplex PCR; TCRdb stores just in-frame clones and leaves some out. There are millions of clones in the sample; roughly 91% occur only once, and around 1.7% lies in the top ten. The sample taken for sequencing was naive CD8+ T cells from PBMCs. These receptors all come from a young man in good health. Some clones in this sample may be carry-over from other donors' samples.

This chain joins TRBV27 and TRBJ1-5; 7 nucleotides match TRBD1. The CDR3 is made up of 15 amino acids. Germline loops: CDR1 MNHEY, CDR2 SMNVEV (reference sequence). V shed 6 bases and J 0 bases; nucleotides not matched to a gene: 5. The CDR3 spells CASRQGPYSNQPQHF. The CDR3 nucleotides are TGTGCCAGCAGACAGGGGCCGTATAGCAATCAGCCCCAGCATTTT.

V gene TRBV15 combines with J gene TRBJ2-1; D gene ambiguous. Per the germline V gene, CDR1 is LNHNV and CDR2 is YYDKDF (reference sequence). V was trimmed by 3 bases and J by 0 bases, leaving 9 bases between them. The CDR3 is made up of 15 amino acids. CDR3 DNA sequence: TGTGCCACCAGCAGCTCTAGGAGCTCCTACAATGAGCAGTTCTTC. Translation gives CATSSSRSSYNEQFF.

The V gene is TRBV14, the J gene TRBJ2-3; D is perhaps TRBD1 (6 bases). V lost 4 bases and J lost 2, with 16 bases in between. The CDR3 has 16 amino acids. Germline V gene sequence: CDR1 SGHDN, CDR2 FVKESK. Here the CDR3 reads CASSPLDRTSTDTQYF. The CDR3 DNA sequence: TGTGCCAGCAGCCCCTTGGACAGAACCTCCACAGATACGCAGTATTTT.

The J gene is TRBJ1-1, the V gene TRBV28, with 7 bases aligning to TRBD1. The J segment lost 5 bases and the V segment lost 3 bases, leaving 6 bases of the junction unmatched. The germline gives CDR1 MDHEN, CDR2 SYDVKM. The CDR3 totals 14 residues. The CDR3, as DNA: TGTGCCAGCAGTTTGGACAGGAGGGGGACTGAAGCTTTCTTT. Protein product: CASSLDRRGTEAFF. Full variable domain (outside the CDR3, taken from reference TRBV28 and TRBJ1-1): DVKVTQSSRYLVKRTGEKVFLECVQDMDHENMFWYRQDPGLGLRLIYFSYDVKMKEKGDIPEGYSVSREKKERFSLILESASTNQTSMYLCASSLDRRGTEAFFGQGTRLTVV.

This clone was detected once. The V call is TRBV7-9, the J call TRBJ2-1, with 9 bases aligning to TRBD1. The germline V gene has CDR1 SEHNR and CDR2 FQNEAQ (reference sequence). Trimming at V came to 6 bases and at J to 4 bases, leaving 7 bases not matched to a gene. The CDR3 extends over 15 amino acids. The CDR3 is CASSNRQGVYNEQFF. CDR3 DNA: TGTGCCAGCAGTAACAGACAGGGGGTGTACAATGAGCAGTTCTTC.

V gene TRBV9 combines with J gene TRBJ2-7; TRBD2 matches at 8 bases. V was clipped by 4 bases and J by 3 bases; unmatched bases: 9. This CDR3 spans 15 amino acids. Germline V gene sequence: CDR1 SGDLS, CDR2 YYNGEE. DNA for the CDR3: TGTGCCAGCAGCTCTACGGCGGGAGGTAACTACGAGCAGTACTTC. Translating it yields CASSSTAGGNYEQYF.

The chain has TRBV19 and TRBJ2-2; TRBD2 matches 7 bases. Trimming removed 2 bases from V and 2 bases from J; junction bases left unmatched: 8. Germline CDR1 is LNHDA and CDR2 is SQIVND (reference sequence). CDR3 length: 17 residues. This chain's CDR3 is CASSIFGGSINTGELFF. CDR3 DNA: TGTGCCAGTAGTATATTTGGCGGGAGCATCAACACCGGGGAGCTGTTTTTT.

The chain recombines TRBV5-1 with TRBJ2-7; 8 bases map to TRBD2. The CDR3 sequence is 16 residues long. Germline V gene sequence: CDR1 SGHRS, CDR2 YFSETQ. Trimming took 0 bases from V and 4 from J; bases not matched to a gene: 9. CDR3 amino acids: CASSLGFGRAQYEQYF. CDR3 nucleotides: TGCGCCAGCAGCTTGGGTTTCGGGAGGGCCCAGTACGAGCAGTACTTC.

This clone was seen just once. The CDR3 loop is CASSPGLAVYYEQYF. CDR3 nucleotides: TGTGCCAGCAGCCCGGGACTAGCGGTTTACTACGAGCAGTACTTC. V usage is TRBV7-3 and J usage is TRBJ2-7, with TRBD2 matching 11 bases. Germline CDR1 reads SGHTA; CDR2 reads FQGTGA. The CDR3 has 15 residues. The V and J ends lost 5 bases and 3 bases, in that order; junction bases with no gene match: 6. Full variable domain (missing parts from reference TRBV7-3 and TRBJ2-7): GAGVSQTPSNKVTEKGKYVELRCDPISGHTALYWYRQSLGQGPEFLIYFQGTGAADDSGLPNDRFFAVRPEGSVSTLKIQRTERGDSAVYLCASSPGLAVYYEQYFGPGTRLTVT.

This clone was detected once. The chain joins TRBV10-3 to TRBJ2-7, with TRBD1 matching over 9 bases. The trim removed 4 bases at V and 7 bases at J, leaving 17 bases unmatched. The CDR3 extends over 17 amino acids. The germline gives CDR1 ENHRY, CDR2 SYGVKD. The CDR3 reads CAISVPRDRAQSGEQYF. The CDR3 DNA reads as TGTGCCATCAGTGTACCCAGGGACAGGGCCCAGTCGGGTGAGCAGTACTTC.

The gene calls are TRBV9 and TRBJ2-1; D not certain. Trimming shortened V by 2 bases and J by 6 bases, and 12 bases separated the two germline ends. CDR1 and CDR2 (germline): SGDLS, YYNGEE. This CDR3 comprises 14 residues. CDR3: CASSVVGTANEQFF. The CDR3, as DNA: TGTGCCAGCAGCGTTGTTGGCACGGCCAATGAGCAGTTCTTC. The complete variable domain, with remaining parts taken from reference TRBV9 and TRBJ2-1, reads DSGVTQTPKHLITATGQRVTLRCSPRSGDLSVYWYQQSLDQGLQFLIQYYNGEERAKGNILERFSAQQFPDLHSELNLSSLELGDSALYFCASSVVGTANEQFFGPGTRLTVL.

V usage is TRBV6-5 and J usage is TRBJ1-1; D uncertain. This CDR3 region has 14 residues. Germline values: CDR1 MNHEY, CDR2 SVGAGI. The V end was cut by 4 bases, the J end by 1 base, with 10 bases between. The chain's CDR3 is CASSSEVGNTEAFF. CDR3 nucleotide sequence: TGTGCCAGCAGTTCAGAGGTGGGGAACACTGAAGCTTTCTTT.

This clone was detected a few times. In nucleotides, the CDR3 is TGTGCCAGTAGTATAATCCTGGCTAGCAATCAGCCCCAGCATTTT. Residues: CASSIILASNQPQHF. The chain combines TRBV19 with TRBJ1-5; D gene uncertain. Germline lookup yields CDR1 LNHDA and CDR2 SQIVND (reference sequence). This CDR3 comprises 15 residues. Trimming took off 2 bases at V and 0 bases at J, with 8 bases between the two ends.

The V and J genes are TRBV30 and TRBJ1-2; TRBD1 matches at 8 bases. V shed 5 bases and J 8 bases; nucleotides not matched to a gene: 22. The CDR3 consists of 17 residues. CDR1 is GTSNPN, CDR2 SVGIG, per germline (reference sequence). CDR3 sequence reads: CAWAVKEGDRLLSGYTF. The CDR3 DNA follows: TGTGCCTGGGCTGTGAAAGAAGGGGACAGGTTATTATCAGGCTACACCTTC.

This rearrangement joins TRBV15 to TRBJ2-7, with D uncertain. CDR1 LNHNV and CDR2 YYDKDF come from the germline V gene (reference sequence). This CDR3 has 21 amino acids. Between the trimmed V and J ends, which lost 0 bases and 3 bases, there was a span of 30 bases. This CDR3 reads CATSRDSPRALRHPRDYEQYF. The CDR3 DNA sequence: TGTGCCACCAGCAGAGATTCCCCCCGCGCCCTTCGACACCCAAGGGACTACGAGCAGTACTTC.

As regards this clone: Other nucleotide sequences in the sample specify the same CDR3. This chain links TRBV9 with TRBJ2-7; D remains unclear. CDR3 size: 13 residues. CDR1 is SGDLS and CDR2 is YYNGEE in the germline V gene. Deletions cut 4 bases from V and 0 bases from J, with 8 bases between. CDR3 protein: CASSSPSSYEQYF. The CDR3 coding sequence is TGTGCCAGCAGCAGCCCTAGCTCCTACGAGCAGTACTTC.

V usage is TRBV9 and J usage is TRBJ2-2, with D maybe TRBD2 (6 bases). This CDR3 comprises 15 residues. V was shortened by 4 bases and J by 3 bases, with 13 bases between the two germline ends. CDR1 is SGDLS and CDR2 is YYNGEE in the germline V gene. The CDR3 DNA sequence: TGTGCCAGCAGCCCCGGGACTCCTTACACCGGGGAGCTGTTTTTT. Translation: CASSPGTPYTGELFF.

The V call is TRBV6-5, the J call TRBJ2-1; D could derive from TRBD1 or TRBD2 (5 bases each). The CDR3 totals 13 residues. CDR1 and CDR2 from the germline V gene are MNHEY and SVGAGI. Trimming pared 2 bases from V and 15 bases from J, leaving 17 bases between. CDR3 bases: TGTGCCAGCAGTTACGGGACCCTAACGGAAAGGTTCTTC. Its translation: CASSYGTLTERFF.